Listed below are T cell receptor beta chains from one sample, sequenced in a study of blood T cell repertoires in COVID-19. Clones were sequenced by immunoSEQ multiplex PCR, and TCRdb holds only the in-frame ones, with some missing. The repertoire includes about 200,000 clones, around 80% of them detected once, and 7% to 8.5% sits in the top ten. The sequencing sample was made of peripheral blood. The receptors originated from a woman in her sixties or seventies with acute or convalescent COVID-19. Each CDR3 is given with its conserved first and last residue. A D gene is named only where the DNA matches it firmly. Size tells how often a clone was seen (once, few, many) or the class of an expanded clone, and some rows leave it out.

D gene	V gene	J gene	clone size	CDR3 DNA	CDR3 protein
NA	TRBV7-8	TRBJ2-5	NA	TGTGCCAGCAGCCGGGACTCCGGGGAGACCCAGTACTTC	CASSRDSGETQYF
NA	TRBV11-2	TRBJ2-3	NA	TGTGCCAGCAGCCCGGGACTTAGGTCAGATACGCAGTATTTT	CASSPGLRSDTQYF
TRBD1	TRBV6-2/TRBV6-3	TRBJ1-1	NA	TGTGCCAGCAGTTCTTATTCGGGACAGGCCCTGGGGACTGAAGCTTTCTTT	CASSSYSGQALGTEAFF
TRBD1	TRBV10-1	TRBJ2-7	NA	TGCGCCAGCAGCGGGACAGGGGTATACGAGCAGTACTTC	CASSGTGVYEQYF
TRBD2	TRBV2	TRBJ2-5	NA	TGTGCCAGCAGCCAGACAAGGACTAGCGGGGGGGCCCAAGAGACCCAGTACTTC	CASSQTRTSGGAQETQYF
TRBD1	TRBV18	TRBJ2-1	NA	TGTGCCAGCTCACCAACACAGGGGGCGAACAATGAGCAGTTCTTC	CASSPTQGANNEQFF
NA	TRBV27	TRBJ2-4	NA	TGTGCCAGCAGCCAATATCGGGGGAAAAACATTCAGTACTTC	CASSQYRGKNIQYF
TRBD2	TRBV7-2	TRBJ2-7	NA	TGTGCCAGCAGCGAAAGAAAAGGGACTAGAATGTCTTTC	CASSERKGTRMSF
NA	TRBV10-1	TRBJ2-7	many	TGCGCCAGCAATGACTGCGGTGGCGACGTCTCCTACGAGCAGTACTTC	CASNDCGGDVSYEQYF
NA	TRBV10-3	TRBJ2-3	NA	TGTGCCATCAGTGAGCCTCGCACAGATACGCAGTATTTT	CAISEPRTDTQYF
NA	TRBV5-1	TRBJ2-7	NA	TGCGCCAGCAGTTTCGGGCAGTCGGGGTCCTACGAGCAGTACTTC	CASSFGQSGSYEQYF
NA	TRBV7-3	TRBJ2-2	NA	TGTGCCAGCAGCGAACCGGGGGGCAACACCGGGGAGCTGTTTTTT	CASSEPGGNTGELFF
TRBD1	TRBV19	TRBJ1-2	NA	TGTGCCAGTAGTAGAATGGACAGGGGGCGGTTCTATGGCTACACCTTC	CASSRMDRGRFYGYTF
NA	TRBV2	TRBJ2-5	NA	TGTGCCAGCAGCCAGTCTGGAGAGACCCAGTACTTC	CASSQSGETQYF
NA	TRBV6-5	TRBJ2-3	NA	TGTGCCAGCTCGACAGAGGATACGCAGTATTTT	CASSTEDTQYF
NA	TRBV6-5	TRBJ2-5	NA	TGTGCCAGCAGTACAGTCGGGAAGACCCAGTACTTC	CASSTVGKTQYF
NA	TRBV19	TRBJ1-4	once	TGTGCCAGTAGTGTCCAAGTAGTAGGGGTTGAAAAACTGTTTTTT	CASSVQVVGVEKLFF
TRBD2	TRBV11-2	TRBJ2-3	NA	TGTGCCAGCAGCTTAGGAGCGGGAGAAGGCACAGATACGCAGTATTTT	CASSLGAGEGTDTQYF
TRBD1	TRBV3-1/TRBV3-2	TRBJ1-1	NA	TGTGCCAGCAGCCAGTCATTTCAGGGGGGCACTGAAGCTTTCTTT	CASSQSFQGGTEAFF
NA	TRBV10-3	TRBJ1-1	NA	TGTGCCATCAGAAACACTCCTGTCGGGGAAGCTTTCTTT	CAIRNTPVGEAFF
NA	TRBV19	TRBJ2-4	NA	TGTGCCAGTAGTAGGGACACCTTAGTAGCCAAAAACATTCAGTACTTC	CASSRDTLVAKNIQYF
TRBD2	TRBV9	TRBJ2-5	NA	TGTGCCAGCAGCGTAGCCGGGGGGGCCGAGGAGACCCAGTACTTC	CASSVAGGAEETQYF
NA	TRBV5-1	TRBJ2-5	NA	TGCGCCAGCAGCTTCGGCAGGGGACCACAAGAGACCCAGTACTTC	CASSFGRGPQETQYF
TRBD1	TRBV2	TRBJ1-3	NA	TGTGCCAGCAGTGGAGACAGGGGATTGACGAACACCATATATTTT	CASSGDRGLTNTIYF
NA	TRBV5-1	TRBJ1-5	few	TGCGCCAGCAGCTTTGACAGCCACAATCAGCCCCAGCATTTT	CASSFDSHNQPQHF
TRBD2	TRBV7-9	TRBJ2-3	NA	TGTGCCAGCAGTCGGACTAGCGGGGGGGCCGTGGATGGCACAGATACGCAGTATTTT	CASSRTSGGAVDGTDTQYF
NA	TRBV5-1	TRBJ2-1	NA	TGCGCCAGCAGCTTGGGGGGCCGATTCAATGAGCAGTTCTTC	CASSLGGRFNEQFF
NA	TRBV29-1	TRBJ1-1	many	TGCAGCGCGATCACAGGGTACGGTGAAGCTTTCTTT	CSAITGYGEAFF
NA	TRBV7-9	TRBJ2-3	NA	TGTGCCAGCACCCCAGCGGACAGCCCCACAGATACGCAGTATTTT	CASTPADSPTDTQYF
NA	TRBV7-2	TRBJ2-1	once	TGTGCCAGCAGCTTATTATCCCCTGCTACTGGGCAGTTCTTC	CASSLLSPATGQFF
TRBD2	TRBV5-1	TRBJ2-1	NA	TGCGCCAGCAGCCCTGGACTAGCGGGCTCCTACAATGAGCAGTTCTTC	CASSPGLAGSYNEQFF
NA	TRBV7-2	TRBJ2-1	NA	TGTGCCAGCAGCCCGGGATGGACGGGGTACAATGAGCAGTTCTTC	CASSPGWTGYNEQFF
NA	TRBV6-2/TRBV6-3	TRBJ1-1	NA	TGTGCCAGCAGTTACAGCGTAATCACTGAAGCTTTCTTT	CASSYSVITEAFF
NA	TRBV6-5	TRBJ1-2	NA	TGTGCCAGCAGTTACAGGGGCGGGGACTATGGCTACACCTTC	CASSYRGGDYGYTF
TRBD2	TRBV4-2	TRBJ2-3	NA	TGTGCCAGCAGCCAAGAGCCGCGGGGGGGTTCAGATACGCAGTATTTT	CASSQEPRGGSDTQYF
NA	TRBV21-1	TRBJ1-6	NA	TGTGCCAGCAGCATCCCGAATTCACCCCTCCACTTT	CASSIPNSPLHF
TRBD2	TRBV24-1	TRBJ2-3	once	TGTGCCACCAGTGTGTCTAGCGGGGAGAGCACAGATACGCAGTATTTT	CATSVSSGESTDTQYF
NA	TRBV20-1	TRBJ2-1	NA	TGCAGTGCTTGGAGGGCCCCAGAGCAGTTCTTC	CSAWRAPEQFF
NA	TRBV7-2	TRBJ2-6	few	TGTGCCAGCAGCCCAAGACTCGGCTCTGGGGCCAACGTCCTGACTTTC	CASSPRLGSGANVLTF
TRBD1	TRBV24-1	TRBJ1-4	NA	TGTGCCACCTCGGGACAGAATAATGAAAAACTGTTTTTT	CATSGQNNEKLFF
TRBD2	TRBV24-1	TRBJ2-3	NA	TGTGCCACCAGTGATCGTAGCGGGGAGGGAACAGATACGCAGTATTTT	CATSDRSGEGTDTQYF
NA	TRBV25-1	TRBJ1-6	many	TGTGCCAGCGTAGACACGTCCCTGGATAATTCACCCCTCCACTTT	CASVDTSLDNSPLHF
TRBD2	TRBV7-3	TRBJ2-5	NA	TGTGCCAGCAGCGAATCTAGCGGGGACGAGACCCAGTACTTC	CASSESSGDETQYF
NA	TRBV5-1	TRBJ2-3	NA	TGCGCCAGCAGCTTGGTCGTGACAGGCACAGATACGCAGTATTTT	CASSLVVTGTDTQYF
TRBD1	TRBV27	TRBJ2-7	NA	TGTGCCAGCAGTTGGGACAGGGACGCCTACGAGCAGTACTTC	CASSWDRDAYEQYF
TRBD1	TRBV11-2	TRBJ2-7	few	TGTGCCAGCAGCTTAGACATGGCAGGGGGCCTCCCCGAGCAGTACTTC	CASSLDMAGGLPEQYF
NA	TRBV7-8	TRBJ1-4	NA	TGTGCCAGCGGGGCCGGCCCCAGGGAAAAACTGTTTTTT	CASGAGPREKLFF
NA	TRBV5-1	TRBJ2-7	few	TGCGCCAGCAGCATCCAGACTAGCTCCTACGAGCAGTACTTC	CASSIQTSSYEQYF
TRBD1	TRBV6-1	TRBJ1-4	NA	TGTGCCAGCAGTGAAGCTCGACAGGGCTCGGGAAAACTGTTTTTT	CASSEARQGSGKLFF
NA	TRBV16	TRBJ1-4	NA	TGTGCCAGCAGCGAGAATCAAAATGAAAAACTGTTTTTT	CASSENQNEKLFF
NA	TRBV1	TRBJ2-7	NA	TGCACCAGCAGCCAAGGCGGGACCGGGACTAAGGCCTACGAGCAGTACTTC	CTSSQGGTGTKAYEQYF
NA	TRBV27	TRBJ2-5	once	TGTGCCAGCAGTTGGCGGTACCAAGAGACCCAGTACTTC	CASSWRYQETQYF
NA	TRBV10-3	TRBJ1-5	NA	TGTGCCATCAGTGAGCGGGTGGGCAATCAGCCCCAGCATTTT	CAISERVGNQPQHF
NA	TRBV3-1/TRBV3-2	TRBJ1-5	many	TGTGCCAGCAGCCAATCCGGGTGCAATCAGCCCCAGCATTTT	CASSQSGCNQPQHF
NA	TRBV10-2	TRBJ2-3	NA	TGCGCCAGCAGTGACCTTCCCCTAGATACGCAGTATTTT	CASSDLPLDTQYF
TRBD1	TRBV12-3/TRBV12-4	TRBJ1-2	NA	TGTGCCAGCAGTCAAGGACAGGGCTATGGCTACACCTTC	CASSQGQGYGYTF
NA	TRBV3-1/TRBV3-2	TRBJ2-5	NA	TGTGCCAGCAGCCAACAGGTTTTAGAGACCCAGTACTTC	CASSQQVLETQYF
NA	TRBV5-1	TRBJ1-3	NA	TGCGCCAGCAGCTTGGCCGAGGGATACTCTGGAAACACCATATATTTT	CASSLAEGYSGNTIYF
NA	TRBV29-1	TRBJ2-7	NA	TGCAGCGTGGGGGGGCGGGGGCCCTCCTACGAGCAGTACTTC	CSVGGRGPSYEQYF
NA	TRBV9	TRBJ2-2	NA	TGTGCCAGCAGCGTCATAGCGACCGGGGAGCTGTTTTTT	CASSVIATGELFF